A single sample is the source of the 25 T cell receptor beta chains below, sequenced in a study of blood T cell repertoires in COVID-19. Method: immunoSEQ multiplex PCR; TCRdb's copy keeps in-frame clones and lacks some. The repertoire has fewer than 600,000 clones, roughly nine tenths of them found once; the top ten carry roughly 0.9%. The material sequenced was peripheral blood. These receptors all come from a man aged 18 to 29 with COVID-19, enrolled during active disease.

V and J are TRBV5-4 and TRBJ2-3, with 9 bases lining up with TRBD2. The V gene's germline CDR1 is SGHNT and CDR2 YYREEE (reference sequence). CDR3 length: 17 amino acids. Trimming removed 6 bases from V and 0 bases from J; junction bases left unmatched: 11. The DNA of the CDR3 is TGTGCCAGCAATACCCTTAGCGGGAGAGCAAGCACAGATACGCAGTATTTT. Its protein is CASNTLSGRASTDTQYF.

V and J are TRBV28 and TRBJ2-7; 12 bases agree with TRBD1. J was trimmed by 5 bases and V by 3 bases; bases with no gene match: 8. Germline values: CDR1 MDHEN, CDR2 SYDVKM. The CDR3 has 16 residues. The CDR3 DNA is TGTGCCAGCAGTTTTAGTTCCGGGACAGGGGGCGACGAGCAGTACTTC. It is translated as CASSFSSGTGGDEQYF.

CDR3 residues: CASSLLLLADRFF. The CDR3 DNA follows: TGTGCCAGCAGCTTACTTTTGCTAGCGGACCGCTTCTTC. The V and J genes are TRBV7-2 and TRBJ2-1; 7 bases agree with TRBD2. The germline CDR1 and CDR2 sequences are SGHTA and FQGNSA. V lost 2 bases to trimming and J lost 16 bases; unmatched junction nucleotides: 11. The CDR3 contains 13 residues.

This clone has a single count. The V and J genes are TRBV5-4 and TRBJ2-1, with 8 bases matching TRBD1. This CDR3 is built from 14 residues. Germline V gene sequence: CDR1 SGHNT, CDR2 YYREEE (reference sequence). V lost 5 bases and J lost 3; bases outside the gene matches: 4. The CDR3, as DNA: TGTGCCAGCAGGACGGGACAGGACTACAATGAGCAGTTCTTC. Its protein product is CASRTGQDYNEQFF.

This clone is a singleton in its sample. The rearrangement uses TRBV3-1 (or the pseudogene TRBV3-2) and TRBJ2-7; D not resolved. Deletions cut 6 bases from V and 3 bases from J, with 9 bases between. The CDR3 spans 12 residues. From germline, CDR1 is LGHDT and CDR2 YNNKEL (reference sequence). This CDR3 is CASSWAHYEQYF. CDR3 in DNA: TGTGCCAGCAGTTGGGCCCACTACGAGCAGTACTTC.

The V gene is TRBV9, the J gene TRBJ1-5; D may be TRBD1 (5 bases). The V gene's germline CDR1 is SGDLS and CDR2 YYNGEE. V was cut by 4 bases and J by 1 base, with 12 bases left in between. The CDR3 extends over 15 amino acids. The CDR3 nucleotides read TGTGCCAGCAGCCCTAGGAGGGACAGCAATCAGCCCCAGCATTTT. It is translated as CASSPRRDSNQPQHF.

In this sample, this clone turned up once. This sequence joins TRBV6-1 and TRBJ1-5; 11 bases line up with TRBD1. Germline CDR1 is MNHNS and CDR2 is SASEGT. The length of the CDR3 is 17 residues. The ends lost 0 bases at V and 3 bases at J; junction bases unmatched: 4. CDR3 sequence: CASSEASGQGVNQPQHF. CDR3 DNA: TGTGCCAGCAGTGAAGCGTCGGGACAGGGGGTCAATCAGCCCCAGCATTTT.

This chain uses TRBV24-1 with TRBJ1-5; 9 positions match TRBD1. CDR1 KGHDR and CDR2 SFDVKD come from the germline V gene. The CDR3 has 15 residues. V lost 5 bases to trimming and J lost 4 bases; unmatched junction nucleotides: 5. The CDR3 nucleotides are TGTGCCACCAGTGTTGGGACAGGGTGGAATCAGCCCCAGCATTTT. Its translation is CATSVGTGWNQPQHF.

V gene TRBV5-4 combines with J gene TRBJ2-7; TRBD1 agrees at 9 bases. Germline-derived CDR1 and CDR2 are SGHNT and YYREEE (reference sequence). The CDR3 runs 13 residues. The junction had 4 bases not matched to a gene; V was cut back by 3 bases and J by 6 bases. As DNA, the CDR3 is TGTGCCAGCAGCTCCACAGGGGGCGGCGAGCAGTACTTC. Protein: CASSSTGGGEQYF. The entire variable domain, with the rest obtained from reference TRBV5-4 and TRBJ2-7, is as follows: ETGVTQSPTHLIKTRGQQVTLRCSSQSGHNTVSWYQQALGQGPQFIFQYYREEENGRGNFPPRFSGLQFPNYSSELNVNALELDDSALYLCASSSTGGGEQYFGPGTRLTVT.

In DNA form, the CDR3 reads TGTGCCAGCACCCGACAGGGCCCAGATACGCAGTATTTT. Its translation is CASTRQGPDTQYF. The rearrangement joins TRBV2 to TRBJ2-3; 7 bases agree with TRBD1. CDR3 length equals 13 residues. CDR1 SNHLY and CDR2 FYNNEI come from the germline V gene. V lost 7 bases to trimming and J lost 4 bases; unmatched junction nucleotides: 5.

The chain links TRBV7-9 to TRBJ2-3; D may be TRBD2 (5 bases). This CDR3 region has 15 residues. The V and J ends lost 3 bases and 6 bases respectively, with 16 bases between them. Germline V gene data show CDR1 as SEHNR and CDR2 as FQNEAQ (reference sequence). The DNA for the CDR3 is TGTGCCAGCAGCTTCCCCCAACTAGTTTCCGATACGCAGTATTTT. Protein product: CASSFPQLVSDTQYF.

This chain uses TRBV30 with TRBJ2-3, with TRBD2 matching 13 bases. V was clipped by 3 bases and J by 4 bases; unmatched bases: 7. This CDR3 contains 16 residues. Germline lookup yields CDR1 GTSNPN and CDR2 SVGIG (reference sequence). The CDR3 is CAWSKGLAGAPDTQYF. The CDR3 DNA is TGTGCCTGGAGCAAAGGACTAGCGGGAGCCCCAGATACGCAGTATTTT.

The CDR3 DNA reads TGTGCCAGCAGCTTATACAGCCAGGCTGGAAACACCATATATTTT. Translating it yields CASSLYSQAGNTIYF. The J gene is TRBJ1-3, the V gene TRBV11-2; D unclear. V was shortened by 2 bases and J by 2 bases, with 10 bases between the two germline ends. CDR1 and CDR2 (germline): SGHAT, FQNNGV. The length of the CDR3 is 15 residues.

The chain recombines TRBV11-2 with TRBJ2-1; D unresolved. CDR1 and CDR2 (germline): SGHAT, FQNNGV. There are 11 residues in the CDR3. Trimming took off 2 bases at V and 6 bases at J, with 2 bases between the two ends. CDR3 nucleotide sequence: TGTGCCAGCAGCTTACGCAATGAGCAGTTCTTC. Its translation is CASSLRNEQFF.

The chain recombines TRBV9 with TRBJ2-1; 9 nucleotides align to TRBD1. Germline CDR1 is SGDLS and CDR2 is YYNGEE. J gave up 5 bases and V 3 bases, and 6 bases lay outside the gene matches. This CDR3 comprises 15 residues. This CDR3 reads CASSGDRAADNEQFF. CDR3 DNA: TGTGCCAGCAGCGGGGACAGGGCAGCAGACAATGAGCAGTTCTTC.

The chain has TRBV2 and TRBJ1-1, with TRBD1 matching 7 bases. The length of the CDR3 is 13 residues. Per the germline V gene, CDR1 is SNHLY and CDR2 is FYNNEI. Trimming removed 6 bases from V and 2 bases from J; junction bases left unmatched: 3. The CDR3 sequence: CASRGQFNTEAFF. CDR3 nucleotide sequence: TGTGCCAGCAGGGGACAGTTTAACACTGAAGCTTTCTTT.

The chain is built from TRBV6-5 and TRBJ1-2; tentative D call: TRBD1 (6 bases). The V end was cut by 6 bases, the J end by 1 base, with 12 bases between. There are 14 residues in the CDR3. CDR1 MNHEY and CDR2 SVGAGI come from the germline V gene. The CDR3 protein is CASRTPGVNYGYTF. CDR3 in DNA: TGTGCCAGCAGAACACCAGGGGTTAACTATGGCTACACCTTC.

This clone was detected once. The chain links TRBV5-1 to TRBJ1-4, with 9 positions matching TRBD1. The CDR3 has 15 amino acids. Germline CDR1 is SGHRS and CDR2 is YFSETQ. The V segment lost 4 bases and the J segment 7 bases; nucleotides outside the gene matches: 8. The DNA of the CDR3 is TGCGCCAGCAGCGGGGATGGACAGGGGTCTGAAAAACTGTTTTTT. Protein product: CASSGDGQGSEKLFF.

The chain joins TRBV7-9 to TRBJ2-7, with D perhaps matching TRBD2 (6 bases). Trimming left V 2 bases short and J 1 base short, with 12 bases between. This CDR3 comprises 15 residues. The germline V gene has CDR1 SEHNR and CDR2 FQNEAQ (reference sequence). For the CDR3, the DNA is TGTGCCAGCAGCTTACGTGCGGGGATTTCCTACGAGCAGTACTTC. It codes for CASSLRAGISYEQYF.

V is TRBV27 and J is TRBJ2-1, with 13 positions matching TRBD2. The ends lost 7 bases at V and 4 bases at J; junction bases unmatched: 10. Germline CDR1 MNHEY, CDR2 SMNVEV (reference sequence). CDR3 length equals 17 residues. The CDR3 is CASNSYGTSGKYNEQFF. DNA of the CDR3: TGTGCCAGCAACTCCTATGGGACTAGCGGGAAGTACAATGAGCAGTTCTTC.

The chain joins TRBV6-1 to TRBJ1-5; D possibly corresponds to TRBD1 (5 bases). V shed 0 bases and J shed 2 bases, with 20 bases lying between them. The CDR3 loop spans 19 amino acids. Germline CDR1 MNHNS, CDR2 SASEGT. The chain's CDR3 is CASSEAGERGLGGNQPQHF. CDR3 DNA: TGTGCCAGCAGTGAAGCCGGGGAGCGGGGACTAGGAGGCAATCAGCCCCAGCATTTT.

The chain joins TRBV19 to TRBJ1-1; D remains unclear. The CDR3 spans 13 residues. Germline values: CDR1 LNHDA, CDR2 SQIVND (reference sequence). Between the trimmed V and J ends, which lost 5 bases and 1 base, there was a span of 8 bases. The CDR3 region has the DNA TGTGCCAGTAGTTTTGGCAGGAACACTGAAGCTTTCTTT. Encoded protein: CASSFGRNTEAFF.

This chain uses TRBV21-1 with TRBJ1-3; the table gives TRBD1 as D, unverified against the DNA. TRBV21-1 is a pseudogene. The CDR3 extends over 17 amino acids. Here the CDR3 DNA reads TGTGCCAGCAGCAAAGCCGTGGCCAGAAGCTCTGGAAACACCATATATTTT. It translates to CASSKAVARSSGNTIYF.

This clone turned up a few times. This CDR3 is CASRRGTGNTIYF. In nucleotides, the CDR3 is TGTGCCAGCAGGAGGGGGACTGGAAACACCATATATTTT. The V gene is TRBV12-3 or TRBV12-4, the J gene TRBJ1-3; TRBD1 is a possible D gene (6 bases). The CDR3 is 13 amino acids. V shed 6 bases and J shed 2 bases, with 8 bases lying between them.

The chain couples TRBV12-3 or TRBV12-4 to TRBJ2-1; the match to TRBD2 covers 7 bases. The junction had 11 bases not matched to a gene; V was cut back by 8 bases and J by 10 bases. The CDR3 runs 13 residues. CDR3 sequence (DNA): TGTGCCAGCGCTCTGGGACTACAATTGGAGCAGTTCTTC. It encodes CASALGLQLEQFF.